Following are 21 T cell receptor beta chains from one sample sequenced in a study of T cell responses to AZD1222 COVID-19 vaccine. Some clones are missing from TCRdb's copy, which holds only in-frame ones; the method was immunoSEQ multiplex PCR. The sample holds some 170,000 clones, about nine tenths seen once. Sequencing was performed on peripheral blood, taken 28 days after the second dose of the MenACWY control vaccine. The receptors come from an adult who received the MenACWY meningococcal vaccine as a control.

The chain has TRBV29-1 and TRBJ1-1, with D perhaps TRBD1 (6 bases). The V end was cut by 5 bases, the J end by 5 bases, with 9 bases between. The CDR3 contains 11 residues. Germline CDR1 and CDR2: SQVTM and ANQGSEA. The CDR3 DNA reads TGCAGCGTTTGGCAGGGGACTGAAGCTTTCTTT. Encoded protein: CSVWQGTEAFF.

The chain uses TRBV29-1 and TRBJ2-4; no clear D gene. The CDR3 is 15 residues long. Trimming removed 5 bases at V and 0 bases at J, with 14 bases between. Germline CDR1 SQVTM, CDR2 ANQGSEA. The chain's CDR3 is CSVLERSLAKNIQYF. The DNA for the CDR3 is TGCAGCGTTCTCGAACGGTCCCTAGCCAAAAACATTCAGTACTTC.

The rearrangement joins TRBV7-9 to TRBJ2-7, with D unclear. The CDR3 runs 13 residues. Trimming shortened V by 8 bases and J by 3 bases, and 14 bases separated the two germline ends. The germline V gene encodes CDR1 SEHNR and CDR2 FQNEAQ (reference sequence). In nucleotides, the CDR3 is TGTGCCAGCGTCGTAGCCGGGTTCTACGAGCAGTACTTC. This codes for CASVVAGFYEQYF.

The chain is built from TRBV14 and TRBJ2-7, with TRBD2 identical over 12 bases. Unmatched junction bases numbered 8, after V lost 3 bases and J lost 5 bases. CDR1 and CDR2 from the germline V gene are SGHDN and FVKESK. This CDR3 contains 16 residues. CDR3 residues: CASSQGLAGGPDEQYF. CDR3 sequence (DNA): TGTGCCAGCAGCCAGGGCCTAGCGGGAGGGCCAGACGAGCAGTACTTC.

The chain uses TRBV28 and TRBJ2-1; TRBD1 matches at 10 bases. J was trimmed by 7 bases and V by 2 bases; bases with no gene match: 8. This CDR3 spans 16 amino acids. Germline V lookup: CDR1 MDHEN, CDR2 SYDVKM. The CDR3 DNA reads as TGTGCCAGCAGTTTAACGGGACAGGGGAAGGTAAATGAGCAGTTCTTC. This sequence encodes CASSLTGQGKVNEQFF.

The gene calls are TRBV28 and TRBJ2-3, with 8 positions matching TRBD1. Germline V gives CDR1 MDHEN, CDR2 SYDVKM. The CDR3 spans 14 residues. V lost 5 bases, J lost 8 bases, and 9 bases stayed unmatched. Written as DNA, the CDR3 is TGTGCCAGCAGTGCCTACAGGGGGTGGGTTACGCAGTATTTT. The encoded protein is CASSAYRGWVTQYF.

The chain couples TRBV10-1 to TRBJ2-2; D is uncertain. V shed 4 bases and J shed 5 bases, with 8 bases lying between them. The germline CDR1 and CDR2 sequences are WNHNN and SYGVQD (reference sequence). The CDR3 length is 13 residues. CDR3 in amino acids: CASSVSHTGELFF. CDR3 DNA sequence: TGCGCCAGCAGTGTATCTCATACCGGGGAGCTGTTTTTT.

This chain links TRBV5-1 with TRBJ1-5; no firm D call. From germline, CDR1 is SGHRS and CDR2 YFSETQ. This CDR3 spans 14 amino acids. Trimming cost V 1 base and J 2 bases, with 7 bases left between them. This chain's CDR3 is CASSLSDRNQPQHF. The DNA of the CDR3 is TGCGCCAGCAGCTTGAGTGATCGCAATCAGCCCCAGCATTTT.

The chain has TRBV6-2 or TRBV6-3 and TRBJ1-2, with 7 bases matching TRBD1. With V trimmed by 2 bases and J by 6 bases, 3 bases remained unmatched. Germline CDR1 and CDR2: MNHEY and SVGEGT. The CDR3 contains 13 residues. CDR3 DNA sequence: TGTGCCAGCAGTTACGGACAGGTCAATGGCTACACCTTC. Protein product: CASSYGQVNGYTF.

The chain is built from TRBV18 and TRBJ2-1, with D perhaps assigned TRBD1 or TRBD2 (5 bases each). This CDR3 spans 15 amino acids. With 3 bases removed from V and 4 bases from J, the gap between germline ends came to 13 bases. Germline V CDR1 and CDR2: KGHSH, LQKENI. CDR3 sequence reads: CASSPPGTSYNEQFF. CDR3 coding DNA: TGTGCCAGCTCACCCCCGGGGACGTCTTACAATGAGCAGTTCTTC.

This rearrangement joins TRBV7-9 to TRBJ1-1, with a possible D match to TRBD1 (6 bases). Germline V lookup: CDR1 SEHNR, CDR2 FQNEAQ (reference sequence). The CDR3 runs 15 residues. The germline V and J ends were trimmed by 1 base and 2 bases, with 11 bases remaining between them. The CDR3 is CASSLGAGTNTEAFF. The CDR3 DNA reads TGTGCCAGCAGCTTAGGCGCAGGGACAAACACTGAAGCTTTCTTT.

V is TRBV27 and J is TRBJ2-5; no reliable D call. CDR1 MNHEY and CDR2 SMNVEV come from the germline V gene (reference sequence). V lost 4 bases to trimming and J lost 5 bases, with 14 bases between them. The CDR3 runs 14 residues. The CDR3 here is CASSWVTQSETQYF. CDR3 DNA sequence: TGTGCCAGCAGTTGGGTGACTCAATCGGAGACCCAGTACTTC.

The DNA of the CDR3 is TGTGCCAGCCGACAGACAGGGCTTCACTATGGCTACACCTTC. Protein sequence: CASRQTGLHYGYTF. The chain joins TRBV25-1 to TRBJ1-2, with 7 bases identical to TRBD1. Germline V gives CDR1 MGHDK, CDR2 SYGVNS. The J segment lost 3 bases and the V segment lost 8 bases, leaving 9 bases of the junction unmatched. This CDR3 has 14 residues.

The chain couples TRBV5-6 to TRBJ2-2, with unresolved D. The CDR3 has 11 residues. V shed 3 bases and J shed 6 bases, with 3 bases lying between them. CDR1 is SGHDT and CDR2 is YYEEEE in the germline V gene. Here the CDR3 reads CASSSAGELFF. As DNA, the CDR3 is TGTGCCAGCAGCTCCGCCGGGGAGCTGTTTTTT. The variable domain in full, with the rest retrieved from reference TRBV5-6 and TRBJ2-2, is DAGVTQSPTHLIKTRGQQVTLRCSPKSGHDTVSWYQQALGQGPQFIFQYYEEEERQRGNFPDRFSGHQFPNYSSELNVNALLLGDSALYLCASSSAGELFFGEGSRLTVL.

This clone was seen just once. The rearrangement links TRBV9 to TRBJ2-1, with 7 bases identical to TRBD2. The CDR3 sequence is 15 residues long. Losses at the gene ends were 4 bases for V and 5 bases for J; bases not matched to a gene: 9. Germline V gene sequence: CDR1 SGDLS, CDR2 YYNGEE. The CDR3 bases are TGTGCCAGCAGCCCCAGCGGGGTCGCCCACAATGAGCAGTTCTTC. Encoded protein: CASSPSGVAHNEQFF.

V usage is TRBV28 and J usage is TRBJ2-2, with D perhaps TRBD2 (7 bases). V was trimmed by 3 bases and J by 7 bases, leaving 12 bases between them. Germline values: CDR1 MDHEN, CDR2 SYDVKM. The CDR3 covers 14 residues. The DNA for the CDR3 is TGTGCCAGCAGTTTGAGGGGGGGTGGCGGGGAGCTGTTTTTT. It specifies CASSLRGGGGELFF.

The DNA for the CDR3 is TGTGCCAGCACCCCAACTAGCGCTACTAGCACAGATACGCAGTATTTT. This translates into CASTPTSATSTDTQYF. This chain uses TRBV6-2 or TRBV6-3 with TRBJ2-3; 7 nucleotides agree with TRBD2. Trimming at V came to 7 bases and at J to 0 bases, leaving 10 bases not matched to a gene. CDR3 length: 16 residues. The germline CDR1 and CDR2 sequences are MNHEY and SVGEGT.

V is TRBV6-6 and J is TRBJ1-3, with TRBD1 matching over 7 bases. Germline V gene sequence: CDR1 MNHNY, CDR2 SVGAGI (reference sequence). V gave up 5 bases and J gave up 2 bases; unmatched junction bases: 12. The CDR3 is 17 amino acids. CDR3 sequence: CASSPTGLGYAGNTIYF. CDR3 nucleotides: TGTGCCAGCAGTCCGACAGGGCTAGGCTACGCTGGAAACACCATATATTTT.

The J gene is TRBJ2-7, the V gene TRBV10-3, with 8 bases lining up with TRBD2. The CDR3 consists of 13 residues. Germline V lookup: CDR1 ENHRY, CDR2 SYGVKD. V was pared by 3 bases and J by 6 bases, with 4 bases of the junction left unmatched. The CDR3 is CAISDGTRSEQYF. The CDR3 DNA sequence: TGTGCCATCAGTGATGGGACTAGAAGCGAGCAGTACTTC.

CDR3 amino acids: CASTHTASYEQYF. In nucleotides, the CDR3 is TGTGCCAGCACTCACACCGCCTCCTACGAGCAGTACTTC. The J gene is TRBJ2-7, the V gene TRBV28; D remains unclear. The CDR3 sequence is 13 residues long. The ends were cut back, 7 bases at V and 0 bases at J, with 10 bases in the middle. Germline V gene sequence: CDR1 MDHEN, CDR2 SYDVKM.

The chain uses TRBV7-2 and TRBJ1-1; D is perhaps TRBD1 (6 bases). Germline V lookup: CDR1 SGHTA, CDR2 FQGNSA. CDR3 length equals 16 residues. The V and J ends lost 1 base and 0 bases respectively, with 12 bases between them. Written as DNA, the CDR3 is TGTGCCAGCAGCTTAGTAGGGGGTTCCCTGAACACTGAAGCTTTCTTT. It translates to CASSLVGGSLNTEAFF. Drawing the rest from reference TRBV7-2 and TRBJ1-1, the complete variable domain is GAGVSQSPSNKVTEKGKDVELRCDPISGHTALYWYRQSLGQGLEFLIYFQGNSAPDKSGLPSDRFSAERTGGSVSTLTIQRTQQEDSAVYLCASSLVGGSLNTEAFFGQGTRLTVV.